Below are 16 T cell receptor beta chains sequenced from a single sample in a study of control samples from healthy donors and cancer patients. Sequencing was performed with immunoSEQ multiplex PCR; in TCRdb, only in-frame clones are kept and a portion is missing. Of about 75,000 clones listed, 75% to 90% were seen once; the top ten hold around 15%. Material for sequencing was blood. Source of these receptors: a middle-aged man in good health.

The V and J genes are TRBV7-8 and TRBJ2-2, with 7 bases fitting TRBD2. V shed 3 bases, J shed 5 bases, and the junction held 6 bases outside the gene matches. The CDR3 is 15 residues long. Germline assignment: CDR1 SGHVS and CDR2 FQNEAQ. This CDR3 reads CASSFRTSITGELFF. In DNA, the CDR3 is TGTGCCAGCAGCTTCAGGACTAGTATAACCGGGGAGCTGTTTTTT.

The chain has TRBV18 and TRBJ1-1, with a weak D call TRBD1 (6 bases). This CDR3 has 17 amino acids. Germline CDR1 reads KGHSH; CDR2 reads LQKENI. V lost 0 bases, J lost 1 base, and 15 bases lay in between. CDR3 sequence reads: CASSPPAGALRNTEAFF. Here the CDR3 DNA reads TGTGCCAGCTCACCACCGGCAGGGGCTCTTAGGAACACTGAAGCTTTCTTT.

This clone showed up just a few times. V usage is TRBV19 and J usage is TRBJ2-7; TRBD1 matches 7 bases. V dropped 3 bases and J dropped 2; count of bases not matched to a gene: 4. The CDR3 totals 14 residues. Germline V gives CDR1 LNHDA, CDR2 SQIVND (reference sequence). The DNA of the CDR3 is TGTGCCAGTAGTATGAGGCAGGGGGCCTACGAGCAGTACTTC. Protein product: CASSMRQGAYEQYF.

CDR3 coding DNA: TGTGCCAGCAGCCCACCCGGGACCCGTGGAGGTGGGACCCAGTACTTC. This gives the protein CASSPPGTRGGGTQYF. This rearrangement joins TRBV7-2 to TRBJ2-5; possibly TRBD1 or TRBD2 for D (5 bases each). Between the trimmed V and J ends, which lost 5 bases and 7 bases, there was a span of 23 bases. The germline V gene has CDR1 SGHTA and CDR2 FQGNSA. CDR3 size: 16 residues.

The V gene is TRBV2, the J gene TRBJ2-7; 11 positions agree with TRBD1. The CDR3 length is 14 residues. V lost 5 bases to trimming and J lost 5 bases; unmatched junction nucleotides: 5. Germline CDR1 and CDR2: SNHLY and FYNNEI. This CDR3 reads CASSTDRGLHEQYF. The CDR3 DNA follows: TGTGCCAGCAGTACGGACAGGGGGCTTCACGAGCAGTACTTC. Together with reference TRBV2 and TRBJ2-7, the CDR3 gives the full variable domain: EPEVTQTPSHQVTQMGQEVILRCVPISNHLYFYWYRQILGQKVEFLVSFYNNEISEKSEIFDDQFSVERPDGSNFTLKIRSTKLEDSAMYFCASSTDRGLHEQYFGPGTRLTVT.

This clone occurred once. The V gene is TRBV19, the J gene TRBJ1-3; 7 bases line up with TRBD1. This CDR3 has 14 amino acids. Germline loops: CDR1 LNHDA, CDR2 SQIVND (reference sequence). The V and J ends lost 11 bases and 2 bases, in that order; junction bases with no gene match: 9. The CDR3 is CASQLRGTGNTIYF. In DNA, the CDR3 is TGTGCCTCGCAGCTCAGGGGGACTGGAAACACCATATATTTT.

Note on this clone: At the DNA level, this CDR3 is encoded by other sequences in the same sample as well. This CDR3 reads CASSPGQGETQYF. The CDR3 nucleotides are TGTGCCAGCTCACCTGGACAGGGGGAGACCCAGTACTTC. The chain recombines TRBV18 with TRBJ2-5; 9 bases fit TRBD1. The length of the CDR3 is 13 residues. The germline gives CDR1 KGHSH, CDR2 LQKENI. V was pared by 3 bases and J by 5 bases, with 1 base of the junction left unmatched.

The genes are TRBV6-2 or TRBV6-3 and TRBJ2-7; 7 nucleotides align to TRBD2. Germline-derived CDR1 and CDR2 are MNHEY and SVGEGT. The CDR3 has 16 amino acids. The V segment lost 3 bases and the J segment 3 bases; nucleotides outside the gene matches: 11. CDR3 loop: CASSYSGPGLYYEQYF. Here the CDR3 DNA reads TGTGCCAGCAGTTATTCGGGTCCGGGACTATACTACGAGCAGTACTTC.

Only one count was recorded for this clone. V and J are TRBV29-1 and TRBJ1-2; D is perhaps TRBD1 (5 bases). The V gene's germline CDR1 is SQVTM and CDR2 ANQGSEA. The CDR3 loop spans 13 amino acids. V lost 1 base, J lost 8 bases, and 14 bases lay in between. CDR3 protein: CSVEVGQGEGYTF. The CDR3 DNA is TGCAGCGTTGAAGTGGGGCAGGGAGAAGGCTACACCTTC.

The CDR3 DNA reads TGTGCCAGCAGCCTGGGAAGCGGGGGCCAAGAGACCCAGTACTTC. Protein sequence: CASSLGSGGQETQYF. V usage is TRBV5-6 and J usage is TRBJ2-5; 8 positions match TRBD2. This CDR3 comprises 15 residues. Germline V gives CDR1 SGHDT, CDR2 YYEEEE. Trimming at V came to 4 bases and at J to 1 base, leaving 6 bases not matched to a gene.

The chain uses TRBV2 and TRBJ2-7; weak D call: TRBD1 (6 bases). The V and J ends lost 6 bases and 3 bases respectively, with 15 bases between them. The CDR3 extends over 14 amino acids. The germline V gene has CDR1 SNHLY and CDR2 FYNNEI. The CDR3: CASSRDTIDYEQYF. The CDR3 DNA reads as TGTGCCAGCAGCCGGGACACAATAGACTACGAGCAGTACTTC.

This chain connects TRBV27 to TRBJ2-1; D is possibly TRBD2 (5 bases). CDR1 and CDR2 from the germline V gene are MNHEY and SMNVEV (reference sequence). Deletions cut 1 base from V and 0 bases from J, with 10 bases between. CDR3 length equals 16 residues. The DNA for the CDR3 is TGTGCCAGCAGTTTATTTCTGGGGAGCTCCTACAATGAGCAGTTCTTC. This codes for CASSLFLGSSYNEQFF.

This chain links TRBV6-6 with TRBJ1-1; 8 positions match TRBD1. The length of the CDR3 is 16 residues. The junction had 7 bases not matched to a gene; V was cut back by 1 base and J by 3 bases. Germline V lookup: CDR1 MNHNY, CDR2 SVGAGI (reference sequence). CDR3 loop: CASSYFQGASDTEAFF. CDR3 in DNA: TGTGCCAGCAGTTACTTCCAGGGGGCGTCCGACACTGAAGCTTTCTTT.

The chain links TRBV5-6 to TRBJ2-2, with TRBD2 identical over 7 bases. CDR1 SGHDT and CDR2 YYEEEE come from the germline V gene. The V and J ends lost 2 bases and 7 bases, in that order; junction bases with no gene match: 5. The length of the CDR3 is 14 residues. CDR3 bases: TGTGCCAGCAGCTTAAGCCAGCGGGGCGGGGAGCTGTTTTTT. The encoded protein is CASSLSQRGGELFF.

The rearrangement joins TRBV29-1 to TRBJ2-3; 7 nucleotides align to TRBD2. The CDR3 length is 14 residues. Germline CDR1 and CDR2: SQVTM and ANQGSEA. J gave up 0 bases and V 5 bases, and 5 bases lay outside the gene matches. Here the CDR3 reads CSVWASGSTDTQYF. In nucleotides, the CDR3 is TGCAGCGTTTGGGCTAGCGGAAGCACAGATACGCAGTATTTT.

V and J are TRBV7-9 and TRBJ1-2, with no clear D. Trimming took 1 base from V and 2 from J, leaving 8 bases between them. The CDR3 runs 14 residues. Germline CDR1 and CDR2: SEHNR and FQNEAQ (reference sequence). Here the CDR3 reads CASSLGEGNYGYTF. For the CDR3, the DNA is TGTGCCAGCAGCTTAGGGGAAGGAAACTATGGCTACACCTTC.